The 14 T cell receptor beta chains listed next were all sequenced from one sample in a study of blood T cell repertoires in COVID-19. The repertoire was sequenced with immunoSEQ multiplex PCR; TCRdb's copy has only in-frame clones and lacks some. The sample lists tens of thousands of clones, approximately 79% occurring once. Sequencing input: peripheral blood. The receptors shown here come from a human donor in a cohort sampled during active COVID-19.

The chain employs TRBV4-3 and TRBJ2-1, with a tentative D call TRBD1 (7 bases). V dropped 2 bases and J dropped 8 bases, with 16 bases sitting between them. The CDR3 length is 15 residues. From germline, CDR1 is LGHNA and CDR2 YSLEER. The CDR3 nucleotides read TGCGCCAGCAGCCAATGGAGGGGGCAAATCGATGAGCAGTTCTTC. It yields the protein CASSQWRGQIDEQFF.

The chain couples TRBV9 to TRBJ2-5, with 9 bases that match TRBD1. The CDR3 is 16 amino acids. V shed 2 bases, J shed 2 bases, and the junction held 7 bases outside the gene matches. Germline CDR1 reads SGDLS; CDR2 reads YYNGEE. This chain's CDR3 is CASSVTRDRAQETQYF. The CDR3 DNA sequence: TGTGCCAGCAGCGTTACCCGGGACAGGGCGCAAGAGACCCAGTACTTC.

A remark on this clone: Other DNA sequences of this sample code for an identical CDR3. The CDR3, as DNA: TGTGCCATCAGTGAAAGGCTAGCGGGGAACGAGCAGTACTTC. Translated, it gives CAISERLAGNEQYF. V and J are TRBV10-3 and TRBJ2-7; 9 bases map to TRBD2. There are 14 residues in the CDR3. J lost 5 bases, V lost 3 bases, and 5 bases had no gene match. Germline V gene sequence: CDR1 ENHRY, CDR2 SYGVKD.

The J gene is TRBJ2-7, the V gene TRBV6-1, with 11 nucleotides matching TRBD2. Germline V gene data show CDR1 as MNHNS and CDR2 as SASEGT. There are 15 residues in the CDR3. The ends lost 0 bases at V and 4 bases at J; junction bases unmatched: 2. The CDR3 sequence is CASSEAGTSGYEQYF. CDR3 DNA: TGTGCCAGCAGTGAAGCCGGGACTAGCGGTTACGAGCAGTACTTC.

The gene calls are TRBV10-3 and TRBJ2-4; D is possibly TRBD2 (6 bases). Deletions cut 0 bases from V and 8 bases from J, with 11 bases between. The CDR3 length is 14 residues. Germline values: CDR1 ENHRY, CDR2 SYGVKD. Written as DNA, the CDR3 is TGTGCCATCAGTGAGTCGCCTAGCGCGGACATTCAGTACTTC. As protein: CAISESPSADIQYF.

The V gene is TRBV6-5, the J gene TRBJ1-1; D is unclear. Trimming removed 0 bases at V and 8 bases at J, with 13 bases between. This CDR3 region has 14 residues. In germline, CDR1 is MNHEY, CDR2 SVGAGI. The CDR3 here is CASSYSSTGLEAFF. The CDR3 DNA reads TGTGCCAGCAGTTACTCGAGTACTGGGCTGGAAGCTTTCTTT.

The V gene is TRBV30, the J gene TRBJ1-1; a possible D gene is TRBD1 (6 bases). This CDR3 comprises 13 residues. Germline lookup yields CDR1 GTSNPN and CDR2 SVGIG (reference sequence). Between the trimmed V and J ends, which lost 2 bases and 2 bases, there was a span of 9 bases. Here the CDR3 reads CAWSSGANTEAFF. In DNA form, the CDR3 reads TGTGCCTGGAGTTCAGGGGCTAACACTGAAGCTTTCTTT.

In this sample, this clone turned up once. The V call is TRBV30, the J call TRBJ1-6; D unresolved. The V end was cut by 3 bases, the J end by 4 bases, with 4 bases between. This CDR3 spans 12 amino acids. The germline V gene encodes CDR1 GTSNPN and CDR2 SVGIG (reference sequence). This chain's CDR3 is CAWRQYNSPLHF. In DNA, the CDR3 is TGTGCCTGGAGGCAGTATAATTCACCCCTCCACTTT.

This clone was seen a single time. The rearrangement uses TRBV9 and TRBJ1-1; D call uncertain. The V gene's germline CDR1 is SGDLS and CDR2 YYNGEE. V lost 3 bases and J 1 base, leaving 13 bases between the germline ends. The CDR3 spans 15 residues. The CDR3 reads CASSAQVAPNTEAFF. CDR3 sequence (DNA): TGTGCCAGCAGCGCCCAGGTGGCACCGAACACTGAAGCTTTCTTT.

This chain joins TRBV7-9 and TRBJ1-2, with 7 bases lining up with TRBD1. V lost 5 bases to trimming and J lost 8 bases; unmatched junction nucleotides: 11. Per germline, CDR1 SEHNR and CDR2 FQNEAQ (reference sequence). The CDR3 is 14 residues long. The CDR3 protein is CASSRGQSQGGYTF. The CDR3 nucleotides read TGTGCCAGCAGCCGGGGACAGAGTCAAGGGGGCTACACCTTC.

The CDR3: CASSDNEGLIGGNTIYF. DNA for the CDR3: TGTGCCAGCAGCGACAACGAGGGCCTTATAGGGGGAAACACCATATATTTT. The V call is TRBV7-2, the J call TRBJ1-3; D remains ambiguous. CDR1 SGHTA and CDR2 FQGNSA come from the germline V gene. The CDR3 sequence is 17 residues long. The germline V and J ends were trimmed by 5 bases and 4 bases, with 21 bases remaining between them.

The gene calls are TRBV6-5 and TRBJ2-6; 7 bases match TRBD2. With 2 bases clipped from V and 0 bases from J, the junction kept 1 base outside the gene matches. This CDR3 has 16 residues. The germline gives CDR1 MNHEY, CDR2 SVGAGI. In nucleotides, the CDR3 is TGTGCCAGCAGTTACGGACTAGTCTCTGGGGCCAACGTCCTGACTTTC. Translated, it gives CASSYGLVSGANVLTF.

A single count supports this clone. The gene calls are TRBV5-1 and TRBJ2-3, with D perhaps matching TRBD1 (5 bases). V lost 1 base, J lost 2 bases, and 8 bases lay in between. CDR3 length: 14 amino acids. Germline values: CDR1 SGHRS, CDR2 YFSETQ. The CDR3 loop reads CASSLRTLTDTQYF. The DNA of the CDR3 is TGCGCCAGCAGCTTGAGGACACTCACAGATACGCAGTATTTT.

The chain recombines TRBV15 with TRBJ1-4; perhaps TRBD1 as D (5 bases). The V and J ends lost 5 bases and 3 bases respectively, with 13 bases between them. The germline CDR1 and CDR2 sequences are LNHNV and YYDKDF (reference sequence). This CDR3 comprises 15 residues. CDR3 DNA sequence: TGTGCCACCAGCGCACATCGGGGGGCTAATGAAAAACTGTTTTTT. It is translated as CATSAHRGANEKLFF.